A selection of T cell receptor beta chains follows, all from one sample in a study of blood T cell repertoires in COVID-19. Profiled with immunoSEQ multiplex PCR; TCRdb holds only in-frame clones, not every one. The profile shows roughly 28,000 clones, around nine tenths of them singletons. The sequenced sample was peripheral blood. The receptor set was obtained from an older man with active COVID-19. Each CDR3 is given with its conserved first and last residue. Fields, in order: clone size, V gene, J gene, D gene, CDR3 length, CDR3 protein, CDR3 DNA. A D gene is named only where the DNA matches it firmly. The listing skips clone size in some rows; elsewhere it reads once, few, many or a size class.

-	TRBV5-4	TRBJ2-6	-	16	CASSRQGGSGANVLTF	TGTGCCAGCAGCCGCCAGGGTGGCTCTGGGGCCAACGTCCTGACTTTC
-	TRBV7-2	TRBJ2-2	TRBD2	15	CASRPPGLYTGELFF	TGTGCCAGCAGGCCCCCGGGACTATACACCGGGGAGCTGTTTTTT
-	TRBV19	TRBJ2-6	TRBD1	19	CASSSAGTGPLRGANVLTF	TGTGCCAGTAGTAGCGCCGGGACAGGGCCCCTCCGGGGGGCCAACGTCCTGACTTTC
-	TRBV19	TRBJ2-7	TRBD2	16	CASSVPRGTISYEQYF	TGTGCCAGTAGTGTCCCTCGTGGGACTATCTCCTACGAGCAGTACTTC
-	TRBV27	TRBJ2-7	TRBD2	16	CASRAKPGLGAYEQYF	TGTGCCAGCAGGGCGAAACCGGGACTAGGGGCTTACGAGCAGTACTTC
-	TRBV11-1	TRBJ2-7	TRBD1	13	CASSSDRGYEQYF	TGTGCCAGCAGCTCAGACAGGGGCTACGAGCAGTACTTC
-	TRBV4-1	TRBJ1-1	TRBD1	16	CASSQGAGQLNTEAFF	TGCGCCAGCAGCCAAGGGGCGGGACAGCTAAACACTGAAGCTTTCTTT
-	TRBV20-1	TRBJ2-3	-	11	CSAPEIDTQYF	TGCAGTGCTCCAGAAATAGATACGCAGTATTTT
-	TRBV11-2	TRBJ1-1	-	15	CASSLSSTTGTEAFF	TGTGCCAGCAGCTTATCCTCGACTACGGGTACTGAAGCTTTCTTT
once	TRBV5-5	TRBJ1-1	-	14	CASSLVWGGTEAFF	TGTGCCAGCAGCTTGGTTTGGGGAGGCACTGAAGCTTTCTTT
once	TRBV7-9	TRBJ1-4	TRBD1	15	CASSLWGQKGEKLFF	TGTGCCAGCAGCTTATGGGGACAGAAGGGTGAAAAACTGTTTTTT
-	TRBV7-8	TRBJ2-1	-	12	CASSLQNNEQFF	TGTGCCAGCAGCCTCCAGAACAATGAGCAGTTCTTC
once	TRBV4-3	TRBJ1-2	-	16	CASSQHPTQANYGYTF	TGCGCCAGCAGCCAACACCCCACACAAGCTAACTATGGCTACACCTTC
-	TRBV6-5	TRBJ1-5	-	13	CASELRGDQPQHF	TGTGCCAGCGAACTCCGCGGGGATCAGCCCCAGCATTTT
-	TRBV10-3	TRBJ1-2	-	15	CAISDADRANYGYTF	TGTGCCATCAGTGACGCGGACAGAGCTAACTATGGCTACACCTTC
-	TRBV19	TRBJ2-1	TRBD1	16	CASSIRDSSLSNEQFF	TGTGCCAGTAGTATTAGGGACAGTAGCCTGAGCAATGAGCAGTTCTTC
-	TRBV10-3	TRBJ2-6	TRBD2	14	CAIKRDSGANVLTF	TGTGCCATCAAGCGGGACTCCGGGGCCAACGTCCTGACTTTC
-	TRBV10-3	TRBJ2-1	TRBD1	15	CAISEGDSSYNEQFF	TGTGCCATCAGTGAAGGGGACAGCTCCTACAATGAGCAGTTCTTC
-	TRBV5-4	TRBJ2-7	-	15	CASSMTRGSSYEQYF	TGTGCCAGCAGCATGACACGGGGTAGCTCCTACGAGCAGTACTTC
-	TRBV27	TRBJ2-1	-	17	CASSLSVGLAIYNEQFF	TGTGCCAGCAGTTTATCTGTCGGGCTAGCGATTTACAATGAGCAGTTCTTC
-	TRBV6-5	TRBJ2-7	-	12	CASSPGAYEQYF	TGTGCCAGCAGTCCAGGGGCCTACGAGCAGTACTTC
-	TRBV6-5	TRBJ1-2	TRBD1	12	CASERDSSGYTF	TGTGCCAGCGAAAGGGACAGCTCGGGCTACACCTTC
-	TRBV5-1	TRBJ2-3	TRBD1	15	CASSIRQGNSDTQYF	TGCGCCAGCAGCATAAGACAGGGGAATTCAGATACGCAGTATTTT
few	TRBV4-3	TRBJ1-1	-	17	CASSQGARGSMNTEAFF	TGCGCCAGCAGCCAAGGGGCGCGGGGGTCAATGAACACTGAAGCTTTCTTT
-	TRBV7-2	TRBJ1-1	-	13	CASRFDPGTEAFF	TGTGCCAGCAGGTTCGACCCGGGCACTGAAGCTTTCTTT
-	TRBV10-3	TRBJ2-3	TRBD2	15	CAISRLAGSTDTQYF	TGTGCCATCAGCAGACTAGCGGGCAGCACAGATACGCAGTATTTT
once	TRBV2	TRBJ2-3	TRBD1	15	CASPKGPGGLDTQYF	TGTGCCAGCCCAAAGGGGCCAGGGGGCCTAGATACGCAGTATTTT
-	TRBV5-1	TRBJ1-6	TRBD1	17	CASSLTDRDAYNSPLHF	TGCGCCAGCAGCCTCACGGACAGGGACGCCTATAATTCACCCCTCCACTTT
once	TRBV24-1	TRBJ2-1	TRBD2	14	CATGASGLYNEQFF	TGTGCCACCGGGGCTAGCGGGTTATACAATGAGCAGTTCTTC
-	TRBV5-1	TRBJ2-1	-	15	CASVLESGSYNEQFF	TGCGCCAGCGTTCTGGAGAGCGGCTCCTACAATGAGCAGTTCTTC
-	TRBV9	TRBJ2-2	-	14	CASRRGLGTGELFF	TGTGCCAGCAGGCGGGGCCTTGGGACCGGGGAGCTGTTTTTT
-	TRBV5-1	TRBJ2-1	-	13	CASRGDRHNEQFF	TGCGCCAGCCGGGGGGACAGGCACAATGAGCAGTTCTTC
once	TRBV29-1	TRBJ2-7	-	15	CSVEGQGTNNYEQYF	TGCAGCGTTGAGGGCCAAGGAACCAACAATTACGAGCAGTACTTC
-	TRBV7-6	TRBJ2-7	-	14	CASSELGTYDEQYF	TGTGCCAGCAGCGAACTCGGGACTTACGACGAGCAGTACTTC
-	TRBV28	TRBJ1-1	-	12	CASGEMNTEAFF	TGTGCGTCAGGGGAAATGAACACTGAAGCTTTCTTT
-	TRBV5-6	TRBJ1-2	-	15	CASRAGTNLNYGYTF	TGTGCCAGCAGAGCCGGGACAAATCTCAATTATGGCTACACCTTC
-	TRBV12-3/TRBV12-4	TRBJ2-1	TRBD2	13	CASGLAGINEQFF	TGTGCCAGCGGACTAGCGGGGATAAATGAGCAGTTCTTC
-	TRBV19	TRBJ1-6	-	13	CASSILSNSPLHF	TGTGCCAGTAGTATTTTGTCAAATTCACCCCTCCACTTT
-	TRBV5-1	TRBJ2-1	TRBD2	15	CASSLGLAAHNEQFF	TGCGCCAGCAGCTTGGGACTAGCGGCACACAATGAGCAGTTCTTC
-	TRBV4-3	TRBJ2-7	-	15	CASSQGPLQGGEQYF	TGCGCCAGCAGCCAAGGCCCTTTACAGGGTGGCGAGCAGTACTTC
-	TRBV18	TRBJ2-1	-	14	CASSPPGVYNEQFF	TGTGCCAGCTCACCTCCAGGGGTATACAATGAGCAGTTCTTC
-	TRBV7-6	TRBJ2-3	TRBD1	16	CASSGRGQGGTDTQYF	TGTGCCAGCAGCGGCCGGGGACAGGGGGGAACAGATACGCAGTATTTT
-	TRBV9	TRBJ2-1	-	12	CASSSGGNEQFF	TGTGCCAGCAGCAGTGGGGGGAATGAGCAGTTCTTC
few	TRBV24-1	TRBJ2-4	-	12	CATSGSGNIQYF	TGTGCCACCAGTGGATCCGGAAACATTCAGTACTTC
-	TRBV6-1	TRBJ1-5	-	14	CASSEAGRNQPQHF	TGTGCCAGCAGTGAAGCGGGGCGCAATCAGCCCCAGCATTTT
-	TRBV5-1	TRBJ2-7	TRBD1	14	CASSLTGQGYEQYF	TGCGCCAGCAGCTTGACGGGACAGGGCTACGAGCAGTACTTC
-	TRBV3-1/TRBV3-2	TRBJ1-4	-	14	CASSSTATNEKLFF	TGTGCCAGCAGCTCAACTGCAACTAATGAAAAACTGTTTTTT
-	TRBV19	TRBJ1-2	TRBD1	13	CASSMGQFYGYTF	TGTGCCAGTAGTATGGGACAGTTCTATGGCTACACCTTC
-	TRBV5-1	TRBJ2-5	TRBD1	15	CASSLGDRVTETQYF	TGCGCCAGCAGCTTGGGAGACAGGGTAACGGAGACCCAGTACTTC
once	TRBV18	TRBJ1-3	-	15	CASSPSGDSGNTIYF	TGTGCCAGCTCACCTTCCGGGGATTCTGGAAACACCATATATTTT
-	TRBV6-2/TRBV6-3	TRBJ2-3	TRBD2	16	CASSDGTTITTDTQYF	TGTGCCAGCAGTGACGGGACTACTATAACCACAGATACGCAGTATTTT
-	TRBV2	TRBJ1-4	-	16	CASSELGAATNEKLFF	TGTGCCAGCAGTGAACTGGGGGCCGCAACTAATGAAAAACTGTTTTTT